This note documents a single TCR beta chain sequence. A few counts support this clonotype. Its antigen is not yet known. One base away there is no much larger clone; base qualities are not given. The data originate from a study of blood T cells in healthy people across ages (dated by TCRdb to the mid-2010s). Context from the whole study: In model experiments, template switching captured about one uniquely barcoded TCR beta cDNA molecule for every two T cells. Using deep sequencing normalized with unique cDNA molecular identifiers, the study measured how TCR beta repertoire diversity changes with age. Donors were grouped into four age groups: young (average 16 years), middle-aged (39), aged (around 66) and long-lived (approximately 75). To avoid experimental bias, donors of different ages were spread randomly across the sequencing lanes. Using the same blood draw, the study looked at two additional independent replicas of 1 million unique cDNA reads for two donors, one aged 18 to 30 and the other aged 80 or older.

The library was produced with 5' RACE. For sequencing, an Illumina HiSeq 2500 was employed. A second PCR of 7 to 11 cycles was performed with a sample-barcoded 5' primer and a J-beta primer mix. Each TCR beta cDNA molecule received a unique molecular identifier from a template-switch 5' adaptor carrying 12 random nucleotides. Each sample yielded at least 3 million CDR3-containing paired-end reads. First-strand cDNA synthesis was performed from all RNA using the Mint cDNA synthesis kit, with priming by a TRBC-specific oligonucleotide. All cDNA was treated with uracil-DNA glycosylase and then went through a first 18-cycle PCR with the universal primers M1SS and BC2_uni_R. Concerning the study's data processing: Normalization of each sample was performed by random selection of 1 million high-quality reads, each carrying a distinct molecular identifier. Instead of being binned into consensus sequences, reads with shared molecular identifiers were discarded. MiTCR, run with a Q25 quality threshold and the strictest error-elimination algorithm, handled CDR3 identification, clonotype clustering and error correction. A nonparametric unseen species model using Euler transformation provided a lower-bound estimate of total TCR beta diversity. TCRdb trimmed the raw reads at Q25, called clones with MiXCR and kept productive beta chains. Records with the same CDR3 protein are collapsed into one entry carrying the most frequent genes and DNA. The V and J calls shown here were made by TCRdb, not taken from the authors' results. For this sample the table gives 1.5 million to 2 million distinct CDR3 sequences, of which over 25% were detected only once. The top ten clonotypes cover approximately 7.7% of the sample.

From the germline V gene, CDR1 is SNHLY and CDR2 is FYNNEI. The CDR3 starts with the cysteine, ends with the phenylalanine, and has 17 residues. Of all the DNA, just the CDR3 is kept, 51 bases in frame from base 1. The germline V and J ends show losses of 7 bases and 4 bases respectively, and no gene match explains 11 bases of the junction. Points the paper makes about the study in general: There was a strong correlation between observed TCR beta diversity and the percentage of naive T cells measured by flow cytometry. As age increased, observed TCR beta diversity per million T cells dropped in a roughly linear way, and a significant reduction was already evident by age 40. Estimates of total diversity based on one million sequenced T cells were considered lower bounds and underestimates. Compared with the aged group, more naive CD4+ T cells, fewer expanded clones and increased TCR diversity were shown by the long-lived group, suggesting age selection. Since profiling was done on bulk unsorted PBMCs, naive and antigen-experienced compartments could not be conclusively compared. Donor CMV infection status was unknown, potentially confounding age-related changes in expanded clonotypes.

The 39 donors, aged about 6 to 95 years, were systemically healthy Caucasian individuals from Russia. Each donor gave 8 to 10 milliliters of peripheral blood, collected into EDTA-treated Vacutainer tubes. PBMCs were isolated by Ficoll-Paque density-gradient centrifugation, with at least 6 million obtained per sample. Trizol reagent was used to extract total RNA from PBMCs, with at least 5 micrograms per sample. Naive CD45RAhigh/CD27high T cell percentages were measured by flow cytometry on a PBMC aliquot from every donor. The TCR comes from a woman aged 30 to 39 in good health. This receptor chain uses TRBV2 and TRBJ2-5; the junction holds 14 bases that match TRBD2. Sequences were obtained from blood. Here the CDR3 is given as CASIWGLAGVGGETQYF. The base sequence is TGTGCCAGCATCTGGGGACTAGCGGGAGTGGGAGGAGAGACCCAGTACTTC. The CDR3 plus the reference TRBV2 and TRBJ2-5 genes for the other parts give the full variable domain: EPEVTQTPSHQVTQMGQEVILRCVPISNHLYFYWYRQILGQKVEFLVSFYNNEISEKSEIFDDQFSVERPDGSNFTLKIRSTKLEDSAMYFCASIWGLAGVGGETQYFGPGTRLLVL.